The 25 T cell receptor beta chains listed next were all sequenced from one sample in a study of T cells after posttransplantation cyclophosphamide. Generated by immunoSEQ multiplex PCR, the TCRdb table keeps only in-frame clones and is missing some. The sample has some 40,000 clones, none seen only once. The material sequenced was PBMCs. These receptors were collected from a man aged 35 to 55 in good health, CMV-negative, and a related stem cell transplant donor.

This clone has ten or more counts. The V and J genes are TRBV5-1 and TRBJ2-7, with 7 bases identical to TRBD1. After removal of 4 bases from V and 5 bases from J, the junction contained 12 bases not matched to a gene. CDR1 and CDR2 from the germline V gene are SGHRS and YFSETQ. This CDR3 comprises 15 residues. CDR3 sequence reads: CASSLGDRVGNEQYF. CDR3 DNA sequence: TGCGCCAGCAGCCTAGGAGACAGGGTTGGGAACGAGCAGTACTTC.

This clone came up many times. The rearrangement joins TRBV18 to TRBJ2-7, with D maybe TRBD2 (6 bases). The length of the CDR3 is 15 residues. Looked up from germline, CDR1 is KGHSH and CDR2 is LQKENI. Trimming pared 5 bases from V and 1 base from J, leaving 15 bases between. The CDR3 coding sequence is TGTGCCAGCTCATCGACTAGGTCACCATCCTACGAGCAGTACTTC. The encoded protein is CASSSTRSPSYEQYF.

This clone showed up many times. This chain connects TRBV11-2 to TRBJ2-2; 8 bases fit TRBD1. CDR1 is SGHAT and CDR2 is FQNNGV in the germline V gene. J was trimmed by 8 bases and V by 1 base; bases with no gene match: 6. CDR3 size: 15 residues. This chain's CDR3 is CASSLGTGRVGELFF. The CDR3 DNA reads TGTGCCAGCAGCTTAGGGACAGGGCGGGTTGGGGAGCTGTTTTTT.

V usage is TRBV27 and J usage is TRBJ2-1; no firm D call. The CDR3 contains 15 residues. Germline V lookup: CDR1 MNHEY, CDR2 SMNVEV (reference sequence). Trimming pared 6 bases from V and 8 bases from J, leaving 20 bases between. As DNA, the CDR3 is TGTGCCAGCAGCCAGACACAGACACGCCAGTATGAGCAGTTCTTC. Its translation is CASSQTQTRQYEQFF.

This chain links TRBV10-1 with TRBJ2-2; no firm D call. From germline, CDR1 is WNHNN and CDR2 SYGVQD (reference sequence). V lost 7 bases and J 0 bases, leaving 9 bases between the germline ends. The CDR3 consists of 14 residues. CDR3: CASKARTNTGELFF. Here the CDR3 DNA reads TGCGCCAGCAAAGCCCGAACGAACACCGGGGAGCTGTTTTTT.

There are many counts of this clone. V and J are TRBV2 and TRBJ2-5; possibly TRBD1 for D (6 bases). The CDR3 runs 15 residues. V lost 1 base to trimming and J lost 7 bases, with 16 bases between them. Germline CDR1 is SNHLY and CDR2 is FYNNEI. Here the CDR3 reads CASSEEVGRGGTQYF. The CDR3 nucleotides are TGTGCCAGCAGTGAAGAAGTGGGTCGAGGGGGGACCCAGTACTTC.

Ten or more counts support this clone. V is TRBV2 and J is TRBJ2-3, with 8 bases matching TRBD1. Trimming took 7 bases from V and 2 from J; bases not matched to a gene: 8. This CDR3 region has 15 residues. Germline lookup yields CDR1 SNHLY and CDR2 FYNNEI. CDR3 loop: CASNGQGYNTDTQYF. CDR3 nucleotide sequence: TGTGCCAGCAACGGACAGGGATACAACACAGATACGCAGTATTTT.

This clone was seen ten or more times. The rearrangement joins TRBV7-9 to TRBJ1-3; a possible D gene is TRBD1 (5 bases). Germline CDR1 is SEHNR and CDR2 is FQNEAQ (reference sequence). Trimming removed 5 bases at V and 0 bases at J, with 14 bases between. The CDR3 runs to 16 residues. In DNA, the CDR3 is TGTGCCAGCAGCGGGGACTTACAGAGCTCTGGAAACACCATATATTTT. It translates to CASSGDLQSSGNTIYF.

This clone was recorded at least ten times. The rearrangement links TRBV7-4 to TRBJ1-3; no definite D call. The CDR3 runs 17 residues. CDR1 is SGHVT, CDR2 SQSDAQ, per germline. Between the trimmed V and J ends, which lost 0 bases and 1 base, there was a span of 13 bases. The CDR3 nucleotides read TGTGCCAGCAGCTTAGCCCCGGGAGGATTGTCTGGAAACACCATATATTTT. Translating it yields CASSLAPGGLSGNTIYF.

This clone was recorded at least ten times. The rearrangement links TRBV5-5 to TRBJ1-2; D perhaps matches TRBD1 (5 bases). V lost 8 bases and J lost 4, with 18 bases in between. CDR1 is SGHKS, CDR2 YYEKEE, per germline (reference sequence). The CDR3 is 14 residues long. CDR3 bases: TGTGCCAGTACGGCTACCGGGACTACCTATGGCTACACCTTC. This gives the protein CASTATGTTYGYTF. The full variable domain, its missing parts supplied by reference TRBV5-5 and TRBJ1-2, is DAGVTQSPTHLIKTRGQQVTLRCSPISGHKSVSWYQQVLGQGPQFIFQYYEKEERGRGNFPDRFSARQFPNYSSELNVNALLLGDSALYLCASTATGTTYGYTFGSGTRLTVV.

This clone was seen ten or more times. J is TRBJ1-1 and V is TRBV4-2; no definite D call. V gave up 1 base and J gave up 6 bases, with 9 bases separating them. Germline values: CDR1 LGHNA, CDR2 YNFKEQ. The CDR3 runs to 13 residues. CDR3 nucleotides: TGTGCCAGCAGCCAAGGTTTTAGCGCTGAAGCTTTCTTT. Protein: CASSQGFSAEAFF.

The rearrangement uses TRBV29-1 and TRBJ2-7; 8 bases align to TRBD1. Trimming removed 4 bases from V and 7 bases from J; junction bases left unmatched: 9. CDR3 length: 13 residues. CDR1 is SQVTM and CDR2 is ANQGSEA in the germline V gene. The CDR3 coding sequence is TGCAGCGTTGCCGGGACAGGCGGAGGTGAGCAGTACTTC. This encodes CSVAGTGGGEQYF.

This clone was seen at least ten times. The chain has TRBV7-2 and TRBJ1-1, with a possible D match to TRBD1 (5 bases). Germline V gene data show CDR1 as SGHTA and CDR2 as FQGNSA. Trimming took 5 bases from V and 5 from J, leaving 15 bases between them. This CDR3 has 14 amino acids. DNA for the CDR3: TGTGCCAGCAGCGCAAAGGACGGGGGGACTGAAGCTTTCTTT. This codes for CASSAKDGGTEAFF.

This clone was seen many times. This chain links TRBV7-6 with TRBJ2-5; 10 bases match TRBD2. Germline V CDR1 and CDR2: SGHVS, FNYEAQ. Trimming removed 5 bases from V and 5 bases from J; junction bases left unmatched: 8. CDR3 length: 15 amino acids. CDR3 loop: CASSPNSGGWETQYF. CDR3 DNA sequence: TGTGCCAGCAGCCCGAATAGCGGGGGGTGGGAGACCCAGTACTTC.

This clone was seen repeatedly, ten times or more. This chain's CDR3 is CASRVRQGAIGGYTF. DNA of the CDR3: TGCGCCAGCAGAGTTCGACAGGGGGCCATAGGTGGCTACACCTTC. The chain couples TRBV10-2 to TRBJ1-2; 10 bases line up with TRBD1. Germline assignment: CDR1 WSHSY and CDR2 SAAADI. V shed 6 bases, J shed 7 bases, and the junction held 11 bases outside the gene matches. This CDR3 spans 15 amino acids.

Many counts were recorded for this clone. J is TRBJ1-3 and V is TRBV30; no definite D call. The CDR3 has 12 residues. CDR1 and CDR2 (germline): GTSNPN, SVGIG (reference sequence). V was shortened by 3 bases and J by 7 bases, with 10 bases between the two germline ends. For the CDR3, the DNA is TGTGCCTGGAGATCGGGTTTTAACACCATATATTTT. Translated: CAWRSGFNTIYF.

This clone was detected many times. The J gene is TRBJ1-5, the V gene TRBV27; 12 nucleotides match TRBD1. The CDR3 covers 13 residues. Per germline, CDR1 MNHEY and CDR2 SMNVEV (reference sequence). The CDR3 DNA reads as TGTGCTATCGGGACAGGGGGCCGTCAGCCCCAGCATTTT. Residues: CAIGTGGRQPQHF.

This clone was seen ten or more times. The rearrangement links TRBV25-1 to TRBJ1-1, with 7 positions matching TRBD1. The V and J ends lost 9 bases and 3 bases, in that order; junction bases with no gene match: 7. The CDR3 spans 13 residues. CDR1 is MGHDK and CDR2 is SYGVNS in the germline V gene. The CDR3 loop is CASIDREDTEAFF. The CDR3 region has the DNA TGTGCCAGTATCGACAGGGAGGACACTGAAGCTTTCTTT.

This clone showed up many times. V is TRBV4-1 and J is TRBJ2-2; weak D call: TRBD2 (6 bases). Germline lookup yields CDR1 MGHRA and CDR2 YSYEKL. Deletions cut 5 bases from V and 6 bases from J, with 13 bases between. The CDR3 totals 14 residues. CDR3 in amino acids: CASSYGTPAGELFF. CDR3 DNA: TGCGCCAGCAGCTACGGGACTCCGGCCGGGGAGCTGTTTTTT.

This clone was counted at least ten times. This rearrangement joins TRBV2 to TRBJ2-3, with D tentatively TRBD2 (5 bases). The ends were cut back, 1 base at V and 2 bases at J, with 7 bases in the middle. The CDR3 extends over 14 amino acids. CDR1 is SNHLY and CDR2 is FYNNEI in the germline V gene. The CDR3: CASSEGLPTDTQYF. In nucleotides, the CDR3 is TGTGCCAGCAGTGAAGGACTACCCACAGATACGCAGTATTTT. Variable domain in full (rest from reference TRBV2 and TRBJ2-3): EPEVTQTPSHQVTQMGQEVILRCVPISNHLYFYWYRQILGQKVEFLVSFYNNEISEKSEIFDDQFSVERPDGSNFTLKIRSTKLEDSAMYFCASSEGLPTDTQYFGPGTRLTVL.

This clone was counted at least ten times. V is TRBV11-2 and J is TRBJ1-2; 7 bases match TRBD1. CDR1 and CDR2 (germline): SGHAT, FQNNGV. After removal of 4 bases from V and 8 bases from J, the junction contained 7 bases not matched to a gene. This CDR3 region has 13 residues. Here the CDR3 reads CASSSLTGSGYTF. CDR3 bases: TGTGCCAGCAGCTCGCTGACAGGGTCCGGCTACACCTTC.

This clone showed up many times. This chain links TRBV9 with TRBJ2-3; D remains unclear. V was shortened by 3 bases and J by 5 bases, with 7 bases between the two germline ends. Germline V CDR1 and CDR2: SGDLS, YYNGEE. CDR3 size: 12 residues. The CDR3 DNA sequence: TGTGCCAGCAGCGACTATAAAGATACGCAGTATTTT. Residues: CASSDYKDTQYF. The variable domain in full, completed from reference TRBV9 and TRBJ2-3, reads DSGVTQTPKHLITATGQRVTLRCSPRSGDLSVYWYQQSLDQGLQFLIQYYNGEERAKGNILERFSAQQFPDLHSELNLSSLELGDSALYFCASSDYKDTQYFGPGTRLTVL.

This clone was seen ten or more times. The V call is TRBV10-3, the J call TRBJ2-7; 9 bases line up with TRBD1. V lost 9 bases, J lost 6 bases, and 3 bases stayed unmatched. CDR3 length equals 11 residues. CDR1 and CDR2 (germline): ENHRY, SYGVKD. CDR3 sequence (DNA): TGTGCCATTGGACAGGGGACCGAGCAGTACTTC. Encoded protein: CAIGQGTEQYF.

This clone was seen at least ten times. This chain connects TRBV6-5 to TRBJ2-1; D might be TRBD1 (6 bases). The CDR3 runs to 15 residues. In germline, CDR1 is MNHEY, CDR2 SVGAGI. V lost 8 bases, J lost 6 bases, and 20 bases lay in between. The CDR3 DNA is TGTGCCAGCCTTCCGGCGGCAGGGGTCTCCAATGAGCAGTTCTTC. This sequence encodes CASLPAAGVSNEQFF.

V and J are TRBV18 and TRBJ2-5; 8 nucleotides match TRBD1. This CDR3 is built from 15 residues. In germline, CDR1 is KGHSH, CDR2 LQKENI. Trimming cost V 4 bases and J 5 bases; bases outside gene matches: 9. In DNA, the CDR3 is TGTGCCAGCTCACTAACCGGACAGGGCGGCGAGACCCAGTACTTC. This gives the protein CASSLTGQGGETQYF.